This is a list of T cell receptor beta chains from one sample in a study of regulatory T cells in long-lasting Graves disease. TCRdb processed the multiplex PCR reads anew with MiXCR; each CDR3 protein has one entry. The table includes over 400,000 distinct CDR3 sequences, approximately 15% detected once. These same records also appear under a second study, on T cells in Graves' hyperthyroidism and ophthalmopathy.

This specimen was peripheral blood mononuclear cells (PBMCs), taken at new diagnosis, from a patient treated with antithyroid drugs. The source is a woman aged 50 to 60 with Graves disease. Each CDR3 is given with its conserved first and last residue. Each record gives: D gene, J gene, clone size, V gene, CDR3 DNA, CDR3 protein. D genes are given only for firm matches. Clone sizes are given selectively: once, few, many, or a class where the clone is expanded.

TRBD1 | TRBJ1-3 | - | TRBV7-2 | TGTGCCAGCAGAAGGACAGGGTCAGGAAACACCATATATTTT | CASRRTGSGNTIYF
TRBD1 | TRBJ2-5 | many | TRBV7-9 | TGTGCCAGCTCGCGGATAGGGACAGGCCAAGAGACCCAGTACTTC | CASSRIGTGQETQYF
TRBD1 | TRBJ1-6 | - | TRBV7-9 | TGTGCCAGCAGCCCGGGACAGGGAGACTTAGATTCACCCCTCCACTTT | CASSPGQGDLDSPLHF
TRBD2 | TRBJ2-7 | many | TRBV3-1 | TGTGCCAGCAGCCGGACCGGGACTAGCGGCTCCTACGAGCAGTACTTC | CASSRTGTSGSYEQYF
TRBD2 | TRBJ2-1 | many | TRBV7-8 | TGTGCCAGCAGCGTGCTAGCGGGAGGACCGGGGGATGAGCAGTTCTTC | CASSVLAGGPGDEQFF
TRBD1 | TRBJ2-7 | many | TRBV18 | TGTGCCAGCTCAGCGGGACAGGGGGGTTACTACGAGCAGTACTTC | CASSAGQGGYYEQYF
TRBD1 | TRBJ1-2 | few | TRBV20-1 | TGCAGTGCTAGAGGCCGGGACAGGACCAACTATGGCTACACCTTC | CSARGRDRTNYGYTF
- | TRBJ2-3 | many | TRBV7-2 | TGTGCCAGCAGCTTAGTAGGGGGGGAGTATGGAGATACGCAGTATTTT | CASSLVGGEYGDTQYF
TRBD2 | TRBJ2-1 | few | TRBV2 | TGTGCCAGCGGGCGGGAGTCTGTATACAATGAGCAGTTCTTC | CASGRESVYNEQFF
- | TRBJ2-2 | many | TRBV6-2/TRBV6-3 | TGTGCCAGCAGTTACTCTCGGGAATGGTACACCGGGGAGCTGTTTTTT | CASSYSREWYTGELFF
- | TRBJ1-5 | - | TRBV7-2 | TGTGCCAGCAGCCCTAGCGGGGGGATTTCGCCCCAGCATTTT | CASSPSGGISPQHF
- | TRBJ2-3 | many | TRBV30 | TGTGCCTGGAGTGCGGGAAGCACAGATACGCAGTATTTT | CAWSAGSTDTQYF
TRBD2 | TRBJ2-7 | many | TRBV10-3 | TGTGCCACCAAAAAGGAGGGCCCGGGACTAGCGGGAATTATGCAGTACTTC | CATKKEGPGLAGIMQYF
- | TRBJ2-1 | many | TRBV3-1 | TGTGCCAGCAGCCAGGCGGCCCGCCAGCAGTTCTTC | CASSQAARQQFF
TRBD2 | TRBJ2-7 | many | TRBV4-2 | TGTGCCAGCAGCCAAGGACTAGCGGACTCCTACGAGCAGTACTTC | CASSQGLADSYEQYF
TRBD1 | TRBJ2-7 | - | TRBV28 | TGTGCCAGCAGGAAGACAGGGGGCGAGCAGTACTTC | CASRKTGGEQYF
- | TRBJ1-5 | - | TRBV7-2 | TGTGCCAGCAGCTTAGCCCCCAATAGCAATCAGCCCCAGCATTTT | CASSLAPNSNQPQHF
- | TRBJ2-2 | - | TRBV30 | TGTGCCTGGAATCTATTGAACACCGGGGAGCTGTTTTTT | CAWNLLNTGELFF
TRBD1 | TRBJ1-2 | - | TRBV3-1 | TGTGCCAGCAGCCCTATGGGACAGAACTATGGCTACACCTTC | CASSPMGQNYGYTF
- | TRBJ1-4 | many | TRBV28 | TGTGCCAGCAGTCCCTCGGGGAAGGGCCTTAATGAAAAACTGTTTTTT | CASSPSGKGLNEKLFF
- | TRBJ1-3 | - | TRBV29-1 | TGCAGTATCCGGACAGCCTCTGGAAACACCTTATATTTT | CSIRTASGNTLYF
- | TRBJ2-1 | many | TRBV6-2/TRBV6-3 | TGTGCCAGCAGTGAACCGCCCAGGGGCAATGAGCAGTTCTTC | CASSEPPRGNEQFF
- | TRBJ2-1 | many | TRBV6-1 | TGTGCCTCCTCAGGGATAACAGGGCCCTACAATGAGCAGTTCTTC | CASSGITGPYNEQFF
- | TRBJ2-4 | - | TRBV27 | TGTGCCAGCAGTCCCCTTAACAAGGATATAAACATTCAGTACTTC | CASSPLNKDINIQYF
- | TRBJ2-1 | many | TRBV6-1 | TGTGCCAGCAGCAGACCAGTAAACAATGAGCAGTTCTTC | CASSRPVNNEQFF
- | TRBJ1-3 | many | TRBV2 | TGTGCCAGCAAAGACTCTGGAAACACCATATATTTT | CASKDSGNTIYF
- | TRBJ2-7 | few | TRBV30 | TGTGCCTGGAGTGTACTGAGGCTCGAGCAGTACTTC | CAWSVLRLEQYF
- | TRBJ2-7 | many | TRBV5-1 | TGCGCCAGCAGCCCAAGAAGGAGGGACTACGAGCAGTACTTC | CASSPRRRDYEQYF
TRBD1 | TRBJ2-7 | many | TRBV13 | TGTGCCAGCAAACCCGGCACCGGGACAGGGGTTTACGAGCAGTACTTC | CASKPGTGTGVYEQYF
TRBD1 | TRBJ2-7 | - | TRBV19 | TGTGCCAGTAGCTTCGGGACAGGGTTCGACGAGCAGTACTTC | CASSFGTGFDEQYF
- | TRBJ2-1 | few | TRBV30 | TGTGCCTGGAGTGTACTGCACAATGAGCAGTTCTTC | CAWSVLHNEQFF
- | TRBJ2-2 | many | TRBV28 | TGTGCCAGCATAAGCGCCAACACCGGGGAGCTGTTTTTT | CASISANTGELFF
TRBD2 | TRBJ2-1 | many | TRBV5-1 | TGCGCCAGCAGCTTAGAGACTAGCGGGAGCCTTTCCTACAATGAGCAGTTCTTC | CASSLETSGSLSYNEQFF